This T cell receptor beta chain was found in a study of T cells in narcolepsy. Study summary: Patients with NT1 or NT2 and healthy control donors were enrolled.

Sequencing used immunoSEQ multiplex PCR; TCRdb keeps in-frame clones, though not all of them. The table lists about 10,000 clones, 70% of them singletons. Findings and caveats of the study: Healthy controls reportedly lacked the autoreactive clonotypes serially found in patients' blood. HCRT-specific and TRIB2-specific autoreactive clonotypes appeared among same-patient CSF and blood CD4+ clonotypes.

The CDR3 loop spans 15 amino acids. Germline assignment: CDR1 LGHNA and CDR2 YSLEER. J was trimmed by 2 bases and V by 4 bases; bases with no gene match: 4. Concerning this clone itself: Antigen: not known.

Input material: CD45RA- memory CD8+ T cells from PBMCs. This clonotype originated in a human donor with narcolepsy. The rearrangement uses TRBV4-3 and TRBJ2-5, with TRBD1 matching over 10 bases. CDR3 loop: CASSPGTGDQETQYF. The CDR3 DNA is TGCGCCAGCAGCCCGGGGACAGGGGATCAAGAGACCCAGTACTTC.